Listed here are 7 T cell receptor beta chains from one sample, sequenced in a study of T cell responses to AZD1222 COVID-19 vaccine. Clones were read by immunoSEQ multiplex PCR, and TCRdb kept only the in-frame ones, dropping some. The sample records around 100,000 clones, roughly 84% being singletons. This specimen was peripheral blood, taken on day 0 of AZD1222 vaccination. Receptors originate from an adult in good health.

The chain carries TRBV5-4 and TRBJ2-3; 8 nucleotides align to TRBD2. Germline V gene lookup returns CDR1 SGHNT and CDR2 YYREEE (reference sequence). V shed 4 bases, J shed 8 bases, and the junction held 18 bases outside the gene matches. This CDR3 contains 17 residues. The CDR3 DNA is TGTGCCAGCAGCCCGGACGGCGGGGGGTCCCGGGTGGGTACGCAGTATTTT. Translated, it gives CASSPDGGGSRVGTQYF.

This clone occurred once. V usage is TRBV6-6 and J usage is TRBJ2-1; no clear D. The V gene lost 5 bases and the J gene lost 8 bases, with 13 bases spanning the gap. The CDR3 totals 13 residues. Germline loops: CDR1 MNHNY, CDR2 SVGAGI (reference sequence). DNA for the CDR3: TGTGCCAGCAGTCCTTCGACCTTTGATGAGCAGTTCTTC. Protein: CASSPSTFDEQFF.

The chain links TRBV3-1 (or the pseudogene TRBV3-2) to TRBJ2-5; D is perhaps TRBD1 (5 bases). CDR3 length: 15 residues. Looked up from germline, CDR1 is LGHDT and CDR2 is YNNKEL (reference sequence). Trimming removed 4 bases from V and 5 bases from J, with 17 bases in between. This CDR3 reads CASSPSAGIGETQYF. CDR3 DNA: TGTGCCAGCAGCCCAAGTGCAGGGATTGGGGAGACCCAGTACTTC.

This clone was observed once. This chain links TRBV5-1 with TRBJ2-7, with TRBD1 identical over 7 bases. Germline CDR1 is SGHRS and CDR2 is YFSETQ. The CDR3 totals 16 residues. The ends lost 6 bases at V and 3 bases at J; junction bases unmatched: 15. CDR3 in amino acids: CASTRGRDSGFYEQYF. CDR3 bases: TGCGCCAGCACCCGAGGTCGGGACAGCGGATTCTACGAGCAGTACTTC.

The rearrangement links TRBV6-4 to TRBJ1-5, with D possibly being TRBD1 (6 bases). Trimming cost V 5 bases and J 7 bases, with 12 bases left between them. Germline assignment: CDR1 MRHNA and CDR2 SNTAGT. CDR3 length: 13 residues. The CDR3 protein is CASSIQGGQPQHF. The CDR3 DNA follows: TGTGCCAGCAGTATACAGGGCGGCCAGCCCCAGCATTTT.

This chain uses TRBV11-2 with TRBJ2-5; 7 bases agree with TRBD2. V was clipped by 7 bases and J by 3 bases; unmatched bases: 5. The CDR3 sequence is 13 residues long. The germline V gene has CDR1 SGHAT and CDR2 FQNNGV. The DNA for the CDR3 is TGTGCCAGCAACCGGGACTACGAAGAGACCCAGTACTTC. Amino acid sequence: CASNRDYEETQYF.

CDR3 bases: TGTGCCAGCAGCGATGTTTCGGGGAACACTGAAGCTTTCTTT. Its protein is CASSDVSGNTEAFF. The genes are TRBV9 and TRBJ1-1; D is undetermined. Germline V lookup: CDR1 SGDLS, CDR2 YYNGEE. V lost 3 bases to trimming and J lost 1 base, with 10 bases between them. The CDR3 covers 14 residues.